This TCR beta chain originates from a study of human T cells and chemical hapten exposure. Study context: Minor pooled library volume differences mainly drove per-sample TCR yield variation. Notes on the study in general: High-frequency TCRs, those above 1 in 1000, stayed the same after DPC sensitization. Significantly more large CDR3 similarity clusters were formed by expanded TCRs than by controls.

Time point specified: patch test 1, 2 weeks after DPC sensitization. The treatment: therapeutic diphenylcyclopropenone sensitization with weekly scalp DPC. The CDR3 runs 15 residues. This clonotype has ten or more counts. Its antigen is not identified. The library tagged each cDNA molecule with unique molecular identifiers. TCRdb reanalysed the RACE reads using MiXCR and keeps one entry per CDR3 protein. In the table there are roughly 86,000 distinct CDR3 sequences, about 10% of which are singletons. The sequence derives from a man aged 35-49 years with alopecia areata. Some clones in this sample may be carry-over from other donors' samples. V gene TRBV21-1 combines with J gene TRBJ2-1; the table gives TRBD2 as D, unverified against the DNA. TRBV21-1 is a recognized pseudogene. Source: whole blood, taken in connection with sensitization to the hapten diphenylcyclopropenone (DPC). In DNA, the CDR3 is TGTGCCAGCAGCGCGCGCGGGTTTTCCTACAATGAGCAGTTCTTC. It codes for CASSARGFSYNEQFF.